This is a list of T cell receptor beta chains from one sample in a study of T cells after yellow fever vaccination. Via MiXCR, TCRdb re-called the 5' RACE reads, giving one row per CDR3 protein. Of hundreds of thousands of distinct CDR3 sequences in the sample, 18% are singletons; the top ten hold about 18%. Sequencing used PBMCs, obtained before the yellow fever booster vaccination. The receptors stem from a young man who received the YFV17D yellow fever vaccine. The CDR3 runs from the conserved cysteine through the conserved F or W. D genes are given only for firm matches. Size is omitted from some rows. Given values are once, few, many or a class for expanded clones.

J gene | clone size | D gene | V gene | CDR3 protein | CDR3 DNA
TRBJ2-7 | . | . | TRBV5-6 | CASSLERYEQYF | TGTGCCAGCAGCTTAGAGCGCTACGAGCAGTACTTC
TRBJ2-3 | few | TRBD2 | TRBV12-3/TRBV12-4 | CASTTRPSGAGDTQYF | TGTGCCAGCACCACCCGGCCTAGCGGGGCGGGAGATACGCAGTATTTT
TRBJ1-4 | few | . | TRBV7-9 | CASSNNWQGENEKLFF | TGTGCCAGCAGCAACAACTGGCAGGGCGAGAATGAAAAACTGTTTTTT
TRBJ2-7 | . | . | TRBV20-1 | CSARDNTDEQYF | TGCAGTGCTAGAGATAATACAGACGAGCAGTACTTC
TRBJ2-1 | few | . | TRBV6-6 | CASSKELSSYNEQFF | TGTGCCAGCAGTAAGGAGTTGAGCTCCTACAATGAGCAGTTCTTC
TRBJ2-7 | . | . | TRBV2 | CASSGDTFEQYF | TGTGCCAGCAGTGGAGACACGTTCGAGCAGTACTTC
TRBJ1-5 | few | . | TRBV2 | CASREGGQPQHF | TGTGCCAGCAGGGAGGGGGGTCAGCCCCAGCATTTT
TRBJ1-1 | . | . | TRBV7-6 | CASRSVPTTEAFF | TGTGCCAGCAGATCCGTCCCGACCACTGAAGCTTTCTTT
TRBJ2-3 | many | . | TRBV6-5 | CASSRSDTQYF | TGTGCCAGCAGCCGATCAGATACGCAGTATTTT
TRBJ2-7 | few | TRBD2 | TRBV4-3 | CASSHQLGTAGEPYEQYF | TGCGCCAGCAGCCACCAACTCGGGACTGCGGGGGAGCCCTACGAGCAGTACTTC
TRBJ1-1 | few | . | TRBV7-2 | CASSSGQSSAEAFF | TGTGCCAGCAGCAGCGGACAGTCATCCGCTGAAGCTTTCTTT
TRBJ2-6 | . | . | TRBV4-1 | CASSGVNSGANVLTF | TGCGCCAGCAGCGGGGTGAACTCTGGGGCCAACGTCCTGACTTTC
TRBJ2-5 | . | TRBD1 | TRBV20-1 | CSARVRDRGRETQYF | TGCAGTGCTAGAGTACGGGACAGGGGGCGAGAGACCCAGTACTTC
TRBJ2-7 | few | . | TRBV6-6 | CASSYSGKDREQYF | TGTGCCAGCAGTTACTCAGGGAAGGATCGCGAGCAGTACTTC
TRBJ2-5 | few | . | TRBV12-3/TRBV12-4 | CASSTPALETQYF | TGTGCCAGCAGCACCCCGGCGCTGGAGACCCAGTACTTC
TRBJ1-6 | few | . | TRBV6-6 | CASIRNNSPLHF | TGTGCCAGCATCCGGAATAATTCACCCCTCCACTTT
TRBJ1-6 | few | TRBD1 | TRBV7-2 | CASSLGTGRPLHF | TGTGCCAGCAGCTTAGGGACAGGTCGACCCCTCCACTTT
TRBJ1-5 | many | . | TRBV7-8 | CASSLVGGQPQHF | TGTGCCAGCAGCTTAGTAGGCGGGCAGCCCCAGCATTTT
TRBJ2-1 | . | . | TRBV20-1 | CSARKGGDNEQFF | TGCAGTGCTAGAAAGGGCGGAGACAATGAGCAGTTCTTC
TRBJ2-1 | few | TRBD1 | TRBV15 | CATSRVGTGTNEQFF | TGTGCCACCAGCAGAGTAGGGACAGGGACCAATGAGCAGTTCTTC
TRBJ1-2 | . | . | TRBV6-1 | CASRGPGLMVGYTF | TGTGCCAGCAGAGGGCCAGGGCTGATGGTCGGCTACACCTTC
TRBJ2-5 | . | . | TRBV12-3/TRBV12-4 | CASSRPPGTETQYF | TGTGCCAGCAGTCGCCCCCCGGGGACGGAGACCCAGTACTTC
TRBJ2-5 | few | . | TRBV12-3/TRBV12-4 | CASSPPSIRETQYF | TGTGCCAGCAGTCCACCGTCGATCCGGGAGACCCAGTACTTC
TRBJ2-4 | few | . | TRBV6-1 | CASSAPGLAKNIQYF | TGTGCCAGCAGTGCCCCTGGCTTAGCCAAAAACATTCAGTACTTC
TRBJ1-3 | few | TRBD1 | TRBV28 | CASSRTGVSGNTIYF | TGTGCCAGCAGTCGCACAGGGGTCTCTGGAAACACCATATATTTT
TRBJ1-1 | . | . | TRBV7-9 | CASSSTDRGNTEAFF | TGTGCCAGCAGTTCTACCGACCGGGGGAACACTGAAGCTTTCTTT
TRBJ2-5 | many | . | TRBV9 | CASSVDGSQETQYF | TGTGCCAGCAGCGTAGACGGATCCCAAGAGACCCAGTACTTC
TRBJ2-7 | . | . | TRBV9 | CASSPRVPSYEQYF | TGTGCCAGCAGCCCTCGGGTTCCCTCCTACGAGCAGTACTTC
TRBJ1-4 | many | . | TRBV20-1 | CSAWPTRNEKLFF | TGCAGTGCTTGGCCGACACGGAATGAAAAACTGTTTTTT
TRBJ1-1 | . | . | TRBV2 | CASSISWQDTEAFF | TGTGCCAGCAGTATTAGTTGGCAGGACACTGAAGCTTTCTTT
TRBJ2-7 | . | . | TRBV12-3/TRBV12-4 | CASNVGGDPDEQYF | TGTGCCAGCAACGTCGGCGGGGATCCCGACGAGCAGTACTTC
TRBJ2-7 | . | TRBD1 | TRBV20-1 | CSARGRGRYEQYF | TGCAGTGCTAGGGGCAGGGGGCGTTACGAGCAGTACTTC